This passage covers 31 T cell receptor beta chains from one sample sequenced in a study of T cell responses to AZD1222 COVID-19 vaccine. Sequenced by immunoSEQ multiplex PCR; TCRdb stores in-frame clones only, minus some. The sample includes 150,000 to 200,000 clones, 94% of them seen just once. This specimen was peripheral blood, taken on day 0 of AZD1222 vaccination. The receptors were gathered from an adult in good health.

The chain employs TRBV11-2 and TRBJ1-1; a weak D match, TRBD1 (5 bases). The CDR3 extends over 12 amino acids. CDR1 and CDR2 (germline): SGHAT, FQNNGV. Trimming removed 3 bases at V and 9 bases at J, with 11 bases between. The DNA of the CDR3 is TGTGCCAGCAGCTTGGAGGGGCCAAAAGCTTTCTTT. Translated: CASSLEGPKAFF.

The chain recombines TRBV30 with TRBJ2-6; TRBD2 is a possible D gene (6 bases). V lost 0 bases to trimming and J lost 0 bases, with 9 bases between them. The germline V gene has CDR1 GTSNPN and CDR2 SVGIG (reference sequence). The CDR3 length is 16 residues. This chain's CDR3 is CAWSVIGSSGANVLTF. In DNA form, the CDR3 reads TGTGCCTGGAGTGTTATCGGGAGCTCTGGGGCCAACGTCCTGACTTTC.

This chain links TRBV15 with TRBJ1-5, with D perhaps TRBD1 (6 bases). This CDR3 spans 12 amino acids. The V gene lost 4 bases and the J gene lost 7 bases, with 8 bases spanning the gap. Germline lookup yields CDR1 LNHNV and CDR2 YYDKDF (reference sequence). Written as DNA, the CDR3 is TGTGCCACCAGCATGGGGGCCCAGCCCCAGCATTTT. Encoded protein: CATSMGAQPQHF.

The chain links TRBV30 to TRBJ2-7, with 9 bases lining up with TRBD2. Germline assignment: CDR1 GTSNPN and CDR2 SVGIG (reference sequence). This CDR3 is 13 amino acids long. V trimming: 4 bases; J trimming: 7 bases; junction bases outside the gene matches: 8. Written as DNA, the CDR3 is TGTGCCTGGACCTTAGCGGGAGCGCAGGAGCAGTACTTC. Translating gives CAWTLAGAQEQYF.

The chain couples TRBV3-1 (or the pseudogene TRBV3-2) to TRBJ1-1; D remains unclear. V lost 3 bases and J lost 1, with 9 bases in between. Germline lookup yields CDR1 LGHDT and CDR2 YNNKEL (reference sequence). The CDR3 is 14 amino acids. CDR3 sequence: CASSHREQNTEAFF. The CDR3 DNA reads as TGTGCCAGCAGCCACCGCGAACAGAACACTGAAGCTTTCTTT.

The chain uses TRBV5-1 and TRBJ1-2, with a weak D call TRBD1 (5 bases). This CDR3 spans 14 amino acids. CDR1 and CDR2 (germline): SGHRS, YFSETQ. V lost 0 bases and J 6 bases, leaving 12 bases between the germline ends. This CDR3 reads CASSLGYGADGYTF. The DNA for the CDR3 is TGCGCCAGCAGCTTGGGATACGGGGCGGATGGCTACACCTTC.

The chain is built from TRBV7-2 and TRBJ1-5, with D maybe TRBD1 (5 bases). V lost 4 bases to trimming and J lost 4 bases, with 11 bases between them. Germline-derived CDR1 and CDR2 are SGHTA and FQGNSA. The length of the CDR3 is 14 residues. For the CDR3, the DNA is TGTGCCAGCAGCTCCGACAGTAAAAATCAGCCCCAGCATTTT. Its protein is CASSSDSKNQPQHF.

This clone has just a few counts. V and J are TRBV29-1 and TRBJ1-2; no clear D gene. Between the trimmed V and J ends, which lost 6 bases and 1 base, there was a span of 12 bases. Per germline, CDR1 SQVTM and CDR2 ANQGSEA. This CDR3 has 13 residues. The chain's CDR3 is CSVQTPINYGYTF. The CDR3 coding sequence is TGCAGCGTCCAGACACCGATTAACTATGGCTACACCTTC.

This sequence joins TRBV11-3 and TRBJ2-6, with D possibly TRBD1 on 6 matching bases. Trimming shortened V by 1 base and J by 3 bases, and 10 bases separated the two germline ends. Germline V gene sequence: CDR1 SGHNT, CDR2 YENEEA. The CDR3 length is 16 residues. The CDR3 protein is CASSLGEGVGANVLTF. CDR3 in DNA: TGTGCCAGCAGCTTAGGCGAGGGGGTTGGGGCCAACGTCCTGACTTTC.

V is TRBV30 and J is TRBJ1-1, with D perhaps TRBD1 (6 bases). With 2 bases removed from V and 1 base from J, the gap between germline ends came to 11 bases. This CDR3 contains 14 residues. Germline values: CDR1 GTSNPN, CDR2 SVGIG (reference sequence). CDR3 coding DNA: TGTGCCTGGAGTCTAGGACAGAGGAACACTGAAGCTTTCTTT. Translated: CAWSLGQRNTEAFF.

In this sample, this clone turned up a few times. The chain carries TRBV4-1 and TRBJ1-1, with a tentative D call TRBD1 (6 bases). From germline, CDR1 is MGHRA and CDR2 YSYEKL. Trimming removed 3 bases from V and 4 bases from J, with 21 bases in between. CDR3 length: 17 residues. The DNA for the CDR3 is TGCGCCAGCAGCCAGTGGGATCTACAGGGAGATGCCACTGAAGCTTTCTTT. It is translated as CASSQWDLQGDATEAFF.

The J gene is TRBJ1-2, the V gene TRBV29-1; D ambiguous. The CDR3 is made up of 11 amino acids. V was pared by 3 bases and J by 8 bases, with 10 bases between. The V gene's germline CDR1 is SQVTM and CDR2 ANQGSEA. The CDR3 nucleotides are TGCAGCGTTGACGAGGGAAGAGGCTACACCTTC. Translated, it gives CSVDEGRGYTF.

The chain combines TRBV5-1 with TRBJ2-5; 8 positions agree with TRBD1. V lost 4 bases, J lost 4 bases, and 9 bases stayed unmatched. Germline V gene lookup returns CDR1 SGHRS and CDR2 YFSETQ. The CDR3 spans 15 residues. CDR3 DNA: TGCGCCAGCAGCATTTCAGGGGGCTTGCCAGAGACCCAGTACTTC. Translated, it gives CASSISGGLPETQYF. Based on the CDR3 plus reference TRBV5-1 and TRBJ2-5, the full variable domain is KAGVTQTPRYLIKTRGQQVTLSCSPISGHRSVSWYQQTPGQGLQFLFEYFSETQRNKGNFPGRFSGRQFSNSRSEMNVSTLELGDSALYLCASSISGGLPETQYFGPGTRLLVL.

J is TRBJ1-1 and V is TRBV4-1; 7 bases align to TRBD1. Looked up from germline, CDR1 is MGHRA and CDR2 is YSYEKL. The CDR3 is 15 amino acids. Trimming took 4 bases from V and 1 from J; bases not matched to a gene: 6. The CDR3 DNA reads TGCGCCAGCAGCCGAGAAGGGGGCGCGAACACTGAAGCTTTCTTT. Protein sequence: CASSREGGANTEAFF.

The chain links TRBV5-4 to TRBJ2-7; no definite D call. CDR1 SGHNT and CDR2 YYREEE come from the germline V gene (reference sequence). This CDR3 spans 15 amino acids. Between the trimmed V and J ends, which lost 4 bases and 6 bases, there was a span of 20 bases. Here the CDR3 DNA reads TGTGCCAGCAGCCCCAGTACCGGCCATCGCGGCGAGCAGTACTTC. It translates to CASSPSTGHRGEQYF. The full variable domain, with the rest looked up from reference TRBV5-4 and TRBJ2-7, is ETGVTQSPTHLIKTRGQQVTLRCSSQSGHNTVSWYQQALGQGPQFIFQYYREEENGRGNFPPRFSGLQFPNYSSELNVNALELDDSALYLCASSPSTGHRGEQYFGPGTRLTVT.

The CDR3 region has the DNA TGCGCCAGCAGCCAGGGCTCTAGCACAGATACGCAGTATTTT. Translated, it gives CASSQGSSTDTQYF. The rearrangement uses TRBV4-1 and TRBJ2-3; unclear D gene. Between the trimmed V and J ends, which lost 3 bases and 0 bases, there was a span of 7 bases. CDR3 length: 14 amino acids. Per the germline V gene, CDR1 is MGHRA and CDR2 is YSYEKL.

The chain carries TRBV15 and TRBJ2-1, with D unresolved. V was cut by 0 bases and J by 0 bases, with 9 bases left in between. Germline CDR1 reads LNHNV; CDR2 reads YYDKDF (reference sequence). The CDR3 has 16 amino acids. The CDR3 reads CATSRDRLTSYNEQFF. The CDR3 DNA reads TGTGCCACCAGCAGAGATCGGCTAACCTCCTACAATGAGCAGTTCTTC. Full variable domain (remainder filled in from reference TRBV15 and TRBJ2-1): DAMVIQNPRYQVTQFGKPVTLSCSQTLNHNVMYWYQQKSSQAPKLLFHYYDKDFNNEADTPDNFQSRRPNTSFCFLDIRSPGLGDTAMYLCATSRDRLTSYNEQFFGPGTRLTVL.

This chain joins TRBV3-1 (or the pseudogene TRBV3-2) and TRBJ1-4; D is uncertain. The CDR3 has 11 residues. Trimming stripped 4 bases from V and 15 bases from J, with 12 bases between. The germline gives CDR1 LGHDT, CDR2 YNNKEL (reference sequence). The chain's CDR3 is CASSPGTEVFF. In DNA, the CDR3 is TGTGCCAGCAGCCCCGGCACGGAGGTGTTTTTT.

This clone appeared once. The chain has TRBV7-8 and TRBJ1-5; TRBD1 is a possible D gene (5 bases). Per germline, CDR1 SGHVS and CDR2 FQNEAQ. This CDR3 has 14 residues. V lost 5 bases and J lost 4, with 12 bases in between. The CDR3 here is CASSPRDRNQPQHF. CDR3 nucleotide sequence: TGTGCCAGCAGCCCCCGGGACCGTAATCAGCCCCAGCATTTT.

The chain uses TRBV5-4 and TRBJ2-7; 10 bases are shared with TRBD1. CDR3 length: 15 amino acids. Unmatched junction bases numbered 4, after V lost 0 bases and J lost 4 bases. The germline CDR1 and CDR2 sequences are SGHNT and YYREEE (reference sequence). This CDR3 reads CASSLAGQGVYEQYF. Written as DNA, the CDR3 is TGTGCCAGCAGCTTGGCAGGACAGGGGGTTTACGAGCAGTACTTC.

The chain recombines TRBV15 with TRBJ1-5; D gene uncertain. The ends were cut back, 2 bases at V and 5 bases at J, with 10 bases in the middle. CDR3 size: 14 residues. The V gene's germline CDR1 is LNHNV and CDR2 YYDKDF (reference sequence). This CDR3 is CATSRRTADQPQHF. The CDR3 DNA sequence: TGTGCCACCAGCAGAAGGACGGCCGATCAGCCCCAGCATTTT.

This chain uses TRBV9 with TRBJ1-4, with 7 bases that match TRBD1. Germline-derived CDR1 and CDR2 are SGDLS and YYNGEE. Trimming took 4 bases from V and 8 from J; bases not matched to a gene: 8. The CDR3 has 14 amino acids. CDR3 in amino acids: CASSLGTATEKLFF. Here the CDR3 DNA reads TGTGCCAGCAGCCTCGGGACAGCGACCGAAAAACTGTTTTTT.

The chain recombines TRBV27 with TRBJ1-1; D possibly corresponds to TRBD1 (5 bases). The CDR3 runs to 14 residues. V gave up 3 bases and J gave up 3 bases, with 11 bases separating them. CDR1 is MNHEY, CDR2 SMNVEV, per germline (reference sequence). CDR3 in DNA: TGTGCCAGCAGTTTCGGTCCGGGGCACACTGAAGCTTTCTTT. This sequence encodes CASSFGPGHTEAFF.

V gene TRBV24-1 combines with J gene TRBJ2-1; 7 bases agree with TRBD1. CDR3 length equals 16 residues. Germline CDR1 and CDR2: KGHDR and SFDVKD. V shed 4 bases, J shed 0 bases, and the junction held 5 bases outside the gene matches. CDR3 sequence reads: CATSDRRTGSYNEQFF. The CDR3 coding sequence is TGTGCCACCAGTGACCGCCGGACAGGCTCCTACAATGAGCAGTTCTTC.

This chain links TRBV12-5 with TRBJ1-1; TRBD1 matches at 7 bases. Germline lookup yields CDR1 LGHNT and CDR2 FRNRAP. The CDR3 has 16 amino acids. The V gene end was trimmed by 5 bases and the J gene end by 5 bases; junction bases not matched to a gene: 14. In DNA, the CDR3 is TGTGCTAGTGGTCTCCCGGGACAGTCAACAAAAACTGAAGCTTTCTTT. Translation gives CASGLPGQSTKTEAFF.

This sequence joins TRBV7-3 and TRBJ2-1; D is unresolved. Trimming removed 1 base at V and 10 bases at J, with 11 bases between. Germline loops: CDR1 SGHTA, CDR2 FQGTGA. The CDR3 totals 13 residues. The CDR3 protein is CASSLRWTTEQFF. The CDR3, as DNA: TGTGCCAGCAGCTTAAGATGGACCACCGAGCAGTTCTTC.

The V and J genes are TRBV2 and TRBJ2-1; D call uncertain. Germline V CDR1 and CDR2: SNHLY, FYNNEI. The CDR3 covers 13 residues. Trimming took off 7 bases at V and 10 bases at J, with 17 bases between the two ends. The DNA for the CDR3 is TGTGCCAGCAAGGTGATTGAGAGAAACGAGCAGTTCTTC. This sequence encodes CASKVIERNEQFF.

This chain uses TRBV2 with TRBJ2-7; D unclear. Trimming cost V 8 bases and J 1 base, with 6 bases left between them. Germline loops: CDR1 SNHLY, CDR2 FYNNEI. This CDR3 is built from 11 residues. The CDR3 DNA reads TGTGCCAGCTCCCCTTCCTACGAGCAGTACTTC. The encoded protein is CASSPSYEQYF.

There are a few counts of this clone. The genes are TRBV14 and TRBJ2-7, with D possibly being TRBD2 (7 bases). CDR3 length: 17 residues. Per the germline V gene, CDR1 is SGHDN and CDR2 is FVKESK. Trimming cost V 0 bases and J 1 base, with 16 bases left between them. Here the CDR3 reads CASSQEGGAGRSYEQYF. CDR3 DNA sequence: TGTGCCAGCAGCCAAGAAGGGGGGGCGGGACGGTCCTACGAGCAGTACTTC.

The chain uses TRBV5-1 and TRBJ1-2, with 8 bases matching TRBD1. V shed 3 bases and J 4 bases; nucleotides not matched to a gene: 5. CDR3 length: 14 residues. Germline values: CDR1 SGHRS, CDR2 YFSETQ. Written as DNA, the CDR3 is TGCGCCAGCAGCTCCGAAGACAGGGGCTATGGCTACACCTTC. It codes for CASSSEDRGYGYTF. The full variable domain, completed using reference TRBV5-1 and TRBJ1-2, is KAGVTQTPRYLIKTRGQQVTLSCSPISGHRSVSWYQQTPGQGLQFLFEYFSETQRNKGNFPGRFSGRQFSNSRSEMNVSTLELGDSALYLCASSSEDRGYGYTFGSGTRLTVV.

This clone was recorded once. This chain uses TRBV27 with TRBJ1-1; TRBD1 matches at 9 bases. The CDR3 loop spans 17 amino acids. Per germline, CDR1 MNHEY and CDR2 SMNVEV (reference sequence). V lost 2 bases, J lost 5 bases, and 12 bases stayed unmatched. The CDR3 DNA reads TGTGCCAGCAGTTTAGTAAGAAACACAGGGGGCAAGACTGAAGCTTTCTTT. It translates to CASSLVRNTGGKTEAFF.